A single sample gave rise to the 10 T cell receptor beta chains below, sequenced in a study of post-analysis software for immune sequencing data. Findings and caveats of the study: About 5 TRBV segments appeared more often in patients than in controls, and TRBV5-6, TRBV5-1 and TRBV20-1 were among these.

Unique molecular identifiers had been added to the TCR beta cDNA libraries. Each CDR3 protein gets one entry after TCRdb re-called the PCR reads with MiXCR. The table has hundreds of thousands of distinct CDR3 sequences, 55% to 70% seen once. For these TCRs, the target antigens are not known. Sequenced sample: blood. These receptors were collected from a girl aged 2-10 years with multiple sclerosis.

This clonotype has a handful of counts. As DNA, the CDR3 is TGTGCCATCAGGAGGGGGCAGGGTGGTTCACCCCTCCACTTT. Its protein is CAIRRGQGGSPLHF. The genes are TRBV10-3 and TRBJ1-6; the match to TRBD1 covers 7 bases. The CDR3 covers 14 residues. From germline, CDR1 is ENHRY and CDR2 SYGVKD. Trimming cost V 6 bases and J 9 bases; bases outside gene matches: 8.

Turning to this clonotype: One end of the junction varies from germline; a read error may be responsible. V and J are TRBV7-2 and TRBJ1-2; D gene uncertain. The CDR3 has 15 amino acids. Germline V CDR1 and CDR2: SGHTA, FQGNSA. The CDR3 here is CAGSQHSAGNYGYTF. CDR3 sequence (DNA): TGTGCCGGCAGCCAACACAGCGCGGGGAACTATGGCTACACCTTC.

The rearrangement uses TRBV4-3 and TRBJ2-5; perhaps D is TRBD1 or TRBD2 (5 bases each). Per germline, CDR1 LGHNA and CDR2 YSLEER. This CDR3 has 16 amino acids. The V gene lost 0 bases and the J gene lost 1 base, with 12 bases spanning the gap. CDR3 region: CASSQEISGTQETQYF. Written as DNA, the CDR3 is TGCGCCAGCAGCCAAGAGATTTCGGGGACCCAAGAGACCCAGTACTTC.

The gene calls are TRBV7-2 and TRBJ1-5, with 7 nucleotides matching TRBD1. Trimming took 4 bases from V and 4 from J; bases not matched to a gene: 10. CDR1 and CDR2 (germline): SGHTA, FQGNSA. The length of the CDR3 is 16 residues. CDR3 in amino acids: CASSSRPTGLNQPQHF. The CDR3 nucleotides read TGTGCCAGCAGCTCCCGCCCGACAGGGCTTAATCAGCCCCAGCATTTT.

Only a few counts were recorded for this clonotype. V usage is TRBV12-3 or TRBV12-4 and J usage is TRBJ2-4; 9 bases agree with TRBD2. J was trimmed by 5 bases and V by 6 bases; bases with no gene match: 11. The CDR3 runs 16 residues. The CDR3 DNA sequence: TGTGCCAGCAGCGGAGGCGTAGCGGGAGAGGAAAACATTCAGTACTTC. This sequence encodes CASSGGVAGEENIQYF.

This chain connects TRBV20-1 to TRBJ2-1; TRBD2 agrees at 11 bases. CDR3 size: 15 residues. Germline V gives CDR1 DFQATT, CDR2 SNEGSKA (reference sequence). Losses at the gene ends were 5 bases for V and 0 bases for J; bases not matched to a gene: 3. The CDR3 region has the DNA TGCAGTGCTTCCACTAGCGGGAGCTCCTACAATGAGCAGTTCTTC. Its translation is CSASTSGSSYNEQFF.

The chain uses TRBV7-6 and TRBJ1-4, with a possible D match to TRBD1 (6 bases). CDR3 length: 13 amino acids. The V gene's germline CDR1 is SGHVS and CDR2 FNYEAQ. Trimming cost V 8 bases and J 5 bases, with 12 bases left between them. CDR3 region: CASQKGGNEKLFF. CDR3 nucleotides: TGTGCCAGCCAAAAAGGGGGGAATGAAAAACTGTTTTTT. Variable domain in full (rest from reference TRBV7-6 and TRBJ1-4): GAGVSQSPRYKVTKRGQDVALRCDPISGHVSLYWYRQALGQGPEFLTYFNYEAQQDKSGLPNDRFSAERPEGSISTLTIQRTEQRDSAMYRCASQKGGNEKLFFGSGTQLSVL.

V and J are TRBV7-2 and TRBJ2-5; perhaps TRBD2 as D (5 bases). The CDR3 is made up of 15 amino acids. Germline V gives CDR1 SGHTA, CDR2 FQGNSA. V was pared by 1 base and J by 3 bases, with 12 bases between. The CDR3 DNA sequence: TGTGCCAGCAGCTTAGTGTCTAGCTTCAAAGAGACCCAGTACTTC. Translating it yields CASSLVSSFKETQYF.

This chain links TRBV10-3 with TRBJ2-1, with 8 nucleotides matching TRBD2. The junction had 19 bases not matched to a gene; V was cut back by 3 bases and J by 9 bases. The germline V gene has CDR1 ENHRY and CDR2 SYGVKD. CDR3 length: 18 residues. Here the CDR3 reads CAISDQGVKAGAGREQFF. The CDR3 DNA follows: TGTGCCATCAGTGATCAAGGTGTCAAAGCGGGAGCAGGCCGTGAGCAGTTCTTC.

CDR3 amino acids: CSAREASGTEFF. The CDR3 DNA reads TGCAGTGCTAGAGAGGCTAGCGGTACGGAGTTCTTC. J is TRBJ2-1 and V is TRBV20-1, with 7 nucleotides matching TRBD2. CDR1 DFQATT and CDR2 SNEGSKA come from the germline V gene (reference sequence). This CDR3 has 12 amino acids. The trim removed 0 bases at V and 14 bases at J, leaving 7 bases unmatched.